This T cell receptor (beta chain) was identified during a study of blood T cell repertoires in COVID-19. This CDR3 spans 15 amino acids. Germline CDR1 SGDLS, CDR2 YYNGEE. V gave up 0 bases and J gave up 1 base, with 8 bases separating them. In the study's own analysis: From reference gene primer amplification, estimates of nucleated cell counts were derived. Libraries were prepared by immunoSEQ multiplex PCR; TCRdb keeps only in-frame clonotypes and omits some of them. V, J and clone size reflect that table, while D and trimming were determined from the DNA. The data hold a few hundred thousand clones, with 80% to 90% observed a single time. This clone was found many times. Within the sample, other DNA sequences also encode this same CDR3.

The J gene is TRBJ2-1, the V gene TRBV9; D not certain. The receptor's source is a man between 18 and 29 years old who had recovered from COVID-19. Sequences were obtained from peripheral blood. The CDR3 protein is CASSVDGGSYNEQFF. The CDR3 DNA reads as TGTGCCAGCAGCGTAGATGGCGGATCCTACAATGAGCAGTTCTTC.